A selection of T cell receptor beta chains follows, all from one sample in a study of T cell changes during pregnancy in multiple sclerosis. Here immunoSEQ multiplex PCR was the method, and the copy in TCRdb shows in-frame clones only, minus some. This sample has fewer than 40,000 clones; more than 90% occur once, and the top ten carry 12%. The sample in question was CD8+ T cells from peripheral blood mononuclear cells, obtained after pregnancy. These receptor sequences come from a female donor with multiple sclerosis, enrolled in a pregnancy study. Both conserved end residues are part of each CDR3. A D gene is named only where the DNA matches it firmly. Where a row states a size, it is once, few, many or the class of an expanded clone; other rows omit it.

TRBV27	once	13	TRBJ2-1	TRBD2	TGTGCCAGCAGTGCCTTTCGCGGGGGTGAGCAGTTCTTC	CASSAFRGGEQFF
TRBV7-6	NA	18	TRBJ2-2	TRBD2	TGTGCCAGCAGCTTGAGACTAGCGGGAGGGCCGGGCACCGGGGAGCTGTTTTTT	CASSLRLAGGPGTGELFF
TRBV27	NA	12	TRBJ2-5	NA	TGTGCCAGCAGTTTAACTGGAGAGACCCAGTACTTC	CASSLTGETQYF
TRBV28	NA	15	TRBJ2-7	TRBD1	TGTGCCAGCAGCGGCCCCCGGACAGGGAGGTACGAGCAGTACTTC	CASSGPRTGRYEQYF
TRBV6-4	NA	18	TRBJ2-7	TRBD2	TGTGCCAGCAGTGACGCCTTTTTATCTAGCGGGACAAGGTACGAGCAGTACTTC	CASSDAFLSSGTRYEQYF
TRBV27	NA	19	TRBJ2-1	TRBD2	TGTGCCAGCAGTTCGAGGACGGTCCACAGCGGGGGGTTCTACAATGAGCAGTTCTTC	CASSSRTVHSGGFYNEQFF
TRBV30	NA	14	TRBJ2-7	TRBD2	TGTGCCTGGAGTTCCAGCGGGAGTGGCAACGAGCAGTACTTC	CAWSSSGSGNEQYF
TRBV5-1	NA	14	TRBJ1-4	TRBD1	TGCGCCAGCAGCTCGGGACAGGGGGTCGAAAAACTGTTTTTT	CASSSGQGVEKLFF
TRBV9	NA	14	TRBJ1-5	NA	TGTGCCAGCAGCGCGGGGGGTGGCAATCAGCCCCAGCATTTT	CASSAGGGNQPQHF
TRBV28	few	17	TRBJ1-1	NA	TGTGCCAGCAGCTCTTTGGAGCTTGGGGGGGCCGGCACTGAAGCTTTCTTT	CASSSLELGGAGTEAFF
TRBV19	NA	14	TRBJ1-1	NA	TGTGCCAGTAGTATGAGGGTAGCGGGCACTGAAGCTTTCTTT	CASSMRVAGTEAFF
TRBV27	NA	17	TRBJ2-3	NA	TGTGCCAGCAGTTTATTCCCTCGCGTAACTAGCACAGATACGCAGTATTTT	CASSLFPRVTSTDTQYF
TRBV7-9	NA	15	TRBJ2-7	TRBD2	TGTGCCAGCAGCTCGGTAGCGGGGGGGCGATACGAGCAGTACTTC	CASSSVAGGRYEQYF
TRBV5-1	NA	14	TRBJ2-3	NA	TGCGCCAGCAGCTTGGGAAGCGGCGGGGATACGCAGTATTTT	CASSLGSGGDTQYF
TRBV2	NA	14	TRBJ2-5	NA	TGTGCCAGCACAGAAGGGACATCCCAAGAGACCCAGTACTTC	CASTEGTSQETQYF
TRBV7-2	NA	13	TRBJ1-1	NA	TGTGCCAGCAGTTTGAGGTTGAACACTGAAGCTTTCTTT	CASSLRLNTEAFF
TRBV7-9	NA	13	TRBJ1-2	NA	TGTGCCAGCAGCTTCCTACAGGCCTATGGCTACACCTTC	CASSFLQAYGYTF
TRBV4-1	once	13	TRBJ2-3	NA	TGCGCCAGCAGCCAAGATCTCGGCGGCTCCGGTGCTTTT	CASSQDLGGSGAF
TRBV6-1	NA	15	TRBJ1-3	NA	TGTGCCAGCAGGCTACAGCTCATCTCTGGAAACACCATATATTTT	CASRLQLISGNTIYF
TRBV5-1	NA	14	TRBJ1-1	NA	TGCGCCAGCAGCTTATATCAGGGGAACACTGAAGCTTTCTTT	CASSLYQGNTEAFF
TRBV2	NA	14	TRBJ1-1	TRBD1	TGTGCCAGCAGTGACCCCCGACAGGGCACTGAAGCTTTCTTT	CASSDPRQGTEAFF
TRBV28	NA	14	TRBJ1-6	NA	TGTGCCAGCAGTTCCCGGGGGTTCTATTCACCCCTCCACTTT	CASSSRGFYSPLHF
TRBV30	NA	17	TRBJ2-1	TRBD2	TGTGCCTGGAGCGGGACTAGCGGGGGCCTCTCCTACAATGAGCAGTTCTTC	CAWSGTSGGLSYNEQFF
TRBV7-9	NA	14	TRBJ2-7	NA	TGTGCCAGCAGGCCGTCCAGACTCCCCGACGAGCAGTACTTC	CASRPSRLPDEQYF
TRBV6-1	NA	15	TRBJ2-2	TRBD2	TGTGCCAGCCTTCGCGGGAGGGACGACACCGGGGAGCTGTTTTTT	CASLRGRDDTGELFF
TRBV5-1	NA	15	TRBJ2-1	NA	TGCGCCAGCAGCTTGGGACAGGAGCTCTACAATGAGCAGTTCTTC	CASSLGQELYNEQFF
TRBV6-1	NA	13	TRBJ2-1	TRBD2	TGTGCCACCGAGACTAGCTGGAACAATGAGCAGTTCTTC	CATETSWNNEQFF
TRBV2	NA	16	TRBJ1-2	NA	TGTGCCAGCAGTGAAGCGGTGGTCCCAGCTAACTATGGCTACACCTTC	CASSEAVVPANYGYTF
TRBV7-6	once	15	TRBJ2-3	TRBD1	TGTGCCAGCAGCCCGAGGGACAGGGGAACAGATACGCAGTATTTT	CASSPRDRGTDTQYF
TRBV2	NA	14	TRBJ2-3	TRBD2	TGTGCCAGTCCAGCGGGGGGGCGGGAAGATACGCAGTATTTT	CASPAGGREDTQYF
TRBV28	NA	15	TRBJ1-5	NA	TGTGCCAGTCACAATTCCGCGGACAGAAGGCAGCCCCAGCATTTT	CASHNSADRRQPQHF
TRBV27	NA	14	TRBJ2-1	TRBD1	TGTGCCAGCACCAGGGGGAGCTCCTACAATGAGCAGTTCTTC	CASTRGSSYNEQFF
TRBV6-1	NA	15	TRBJ2-7	NA	TGTGCCAGCTACAAGGGGGGGACACTTTCCTACGAGCAGTACTTC	CASYKGGTLSYEQYF
TRBV5-1	NA	16	TRBJ2-3	NA	TGCGCCAGCAGCCCCACTACACTAGGACTCACAGATACGCAGTATTTT	CASSPTTLGLTDTQYF
TRBV2	NA	14	TRBJ1-5	NA	TGTGCCAGCAGAGAGGACTTTAGCAATCAGCCCCAGCATTTT	CASREDFSNQPQHF
TRBV7-3	NA	17	TRBJ2-2	NA	TGTGCCAGCAGCACAACCCGCGGCGGCCAGGGCCCCGGGGAGCTGTTTTTT	CASSTTRGGQGPGELFF
TRBV18	few	12	TRBJ2-7	NA	TGTGCCAGCTCACCGTGGAGATACGAGCAGTACTTC	CASSPWRYEQYF
TRBV6-5	NA	13	TRBJ2-7	TRBD2	TGTGCCAGCAGTTACGAGCGGGGCTACGAGCAGTACTTC	CASSYERGYEQYF
TRBV10-3	NA	15	TRBJ1-2	NA	TGTGCCATCAGTGAGTTAGAAGGGGATAGCTATGGCTACACCTTC	CAISELEGDSYGYTF
TRBV28	NA	16	TRBJ2-1	TRBD2	TGTGCCAGCAGTTCCCAGGAGCGGGGGGCTTACAATGAGCAGTTCTTC	CASSSQERGAYNEQFF
TRBV9	once	18	TRBJ2-3	TRBD2	TGTGCCAGCAGCGTAGCTGGGACTAGCGGACTGTGGACAGATACGCAGTATTTT	CASSVAGTSGLWTDTQYF
TRBV27	NA	14	TRBJ1-2	NA	TGTGCCAGCGCCGCCGGAGGGCCCAACTATGGCTACACCTTC	CASAAGGPNYGYTF
TRBV4-1	once	15	TRBJ1-1	TRBD1	TGCGCCAGCAGCCATCAGACAGGGGGGCGTACTGAAGCTTTCTTT	CASSHQTGGRTEAFF
TRBV6-6	NA	13	TRBJ1-1	NA	TGTGCCAGCAGTTACGGTGGGGGGACTGAAGCTTTCTTT	CASSYGGGTEAFF
TRBV7-9	NA	13	TRBJ1-1	TRBD1	TGTGCCAGCAGCAACAGGGGGCGTACTGAAGCTTTCTTT	CASSNRGRTEAFF
TRBV9	NA	15	TRBJ2-1	TRBD2	TGTGCCAGCAGCCCAAGCGGGGTGTCCTACAATGAGCAGTTCTTC	CASSPSGVSYNEQFF
TRBV7-6	NA	15	TRBJ2-1	TRBD2	TGTGCCAGCAGCTCCACCTGGGAGGGCCAAGATGAGCAGTTCTTC	CASSSTWEGQDEQFF
TRBV6-1	NA	14	TRBJ2-5	NA	TGTGCCAGCAGTGTGGGCGGGGTCCAAGAGACCCAGTACTTC	CASSVGGVQETQYF
TRBV10-3	NA	12	TRBJ2-1	TRBD1	TGTGCCTCAGGGGGAGTTTACAATGAGCAGTTCTTC	CASGGVYNEQFF
TRBV27	NA	15	TRBJ2-5	NA	TGTGCCAGCAGTTCAACGTTCGGGTTCTACGAGACCCAGTACTTC	CASSSTFGFYETQYF
TRBV2	NA	15	TRBJ1-5	TRBD1	TGTGCCAGCAGTGAACGGACAGGCAGCAATCAGCCCCAGCATTTT	CASSERTGSNQPQHF
TRBV9	once	15	TRBJ1-1	NA	TGTGCCAGCAGCAGGGGGGGGGCATTGAACACTGAAGCTTTCTTT	CASSRGGALNTEAFF
TRBV9	NA	16	TRBJ2-5	TRBD1	TGTGCCAGCAGCGCCACCGGGACAGGGATGATGGAGACCCAGTACTTC	CASSATGTGMMETQYF
TRBV29-1	NA	14	TRBJ1-3	TRBD1	TGCAGCGTCGAGGACAGGGGGCCGGGAAACACCATATATTTT	CSVEDRGPGNTIYF
TRBV10-3	once	17	TRBJ2-2	TRBD2	TGTGCCATCAGTGAGGCTAGCGGGGGGGCGAACACCGGGGAGCTGTTTTTT	CAISEASGGANTGELFF
TRBV7-9	NA	12	TRBJ2-3	NA	TGTGCCAGCAGCCCAGGGACAGATACGCAGTATTTT	CASSPGTDTQYF